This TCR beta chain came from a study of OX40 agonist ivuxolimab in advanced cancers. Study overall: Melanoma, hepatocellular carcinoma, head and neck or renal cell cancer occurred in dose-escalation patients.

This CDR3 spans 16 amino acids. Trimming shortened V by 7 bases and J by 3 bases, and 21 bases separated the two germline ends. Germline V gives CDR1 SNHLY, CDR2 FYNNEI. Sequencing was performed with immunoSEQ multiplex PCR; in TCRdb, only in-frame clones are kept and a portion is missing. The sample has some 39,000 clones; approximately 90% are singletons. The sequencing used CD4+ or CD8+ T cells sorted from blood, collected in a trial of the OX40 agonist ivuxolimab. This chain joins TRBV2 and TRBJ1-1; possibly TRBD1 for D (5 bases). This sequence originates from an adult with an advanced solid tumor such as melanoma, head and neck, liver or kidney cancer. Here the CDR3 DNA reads TGTGCCAGCAAAGGGGACCTGGGGAGTTTGGACACTGAAGCTTTCTTT. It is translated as CASKGDLGSLDTEAFF. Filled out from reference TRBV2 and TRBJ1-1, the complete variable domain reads EPEVTQTPSHQVTQMGQEVILRCVPISNHLYFYWYRQILGQKVEFLVSFYNNEISEKSEIFDDQFSVERPDGSNFTLKIRSTKLEDSAMYFCASKGDLGSLDTEAFFGQGTRLTVV.